These 19 T cell receptor beta chains originate from one sample sequenced in a study of blood T cells in healthy people across ages. Combining a sample-barcoded 5' primer with a J-beta primer mix, a second PCR ran for 7 to 11 cycles. TCRdb used MiXCR to reprocess the 5' RACE reads, holding one entry per CDR3 protein. The sample comprises roughly 1,300,000 distinct CDR3 sequences, approximately 59% of which are singletons, and about 6.7% rests with the top ten. The sample taken for sequencing was blood. These receptors all stem from a man between 18 and 35 years old in good health.

The rearrangement uses TRBV4-3 and TRBJ2-1; 12 bases map to TRBD2. The CDR3 length is 16 residues. J gave up 5 bases and V 4 bases, and 6 bases lay outside the gene matches. Germline-derived CDR1 and CDR2 are LGHNA and YSLEER. The CDR3 DNA sequence: TGCGCCAGCAGCCCACTGACTAGCGGGAGAGACAATGAGCAGTTCTTC. It encodes CASSPLTSGRDNEQFF.

V gene TRBV4-1 combines with J gene TRBJ2-1; the D gene is possibly TRBD1 (6 bases). Germline V gene lookup returns CDR1 MGHRA and CDR2 YSYEKL. V lost 1 base and J lost 6, with 13 bases in between. The CDR3 length is 15 residues. DNA for the CDR3: TGCGCCAGCAGCCAAGCGCCGACAGGTGGCAATGAGCAGTTCTTC. Amino acid sequence: CASSQAPTGGNEQFF.

The chain carries TRBV2 and TRBJ1-4, with D possibly matching TRBD1 (6 bases). This CDR3 is 18 amino acids long. The germline gives CDR1 SNHLY, CDR2 FYNNEI. Between the trimmed V and J ends, which lost 2 bases and 7 bases, there was a span of 23 bases. This CDR3 reads CASSERFGGTLRIEKLFF. CDR3 nucleotides: TGTGCCAGCAGTGAAAGGTTTGGGGGGACACTCCGGATTGAAAAACTGTTTTTT. The variable domain in full, with the rest retrieved from reference TRBV2 and TRBJ1-4, is EPEVTQTPSHQVTQMGQEVILRCVPISNHLYFYWYRQILGQKVEFLVSFYNNEISEKSEIFDDQFSVERPDGSNFTLKIRSTKLEDSAMYFCASSERFGGTLRIEKLFFGSGTQLSVL.

This clonotype was counted once. The genes are TRBV11-2 and TRBJ2-1, with 9 bases lining up with TRBD2. Losses at the gene ends were 1 base for V and 6 bases for J; bases not matched to a gene: 7. The CDR3 has 16 residues. CDR1 and CDR2 (germline): SGHAT, FQNNGV. The CDR3 loop reads CASSLALAGPINEQFF. The CDR3 nucleotides read TGTGCCAGCAGCTTAGCCCTAGCGGGACCCATCAATGAGCAGTTCTTC. Drawing the rest from reference TRBV11-2 and TRBJ2-1, the complete variable domain is EAGVAQSPRYKIIEKRQSVAFWCNPISGHATLYWYQQILGQGPKLLIQFQNNGVVDDSQLPKDRFSAERLKGVDSTLKIQPAKLEDSAVYLCASSLALAGPINEQFFGPGTRLTVL.

The chain couples TRBV4-1 to TRBJ2-3; D perhaps matches TRBD2 (5 bases). Germline CDR1 reads MGHRA; CDR2 reads YSYEKL. CDR3 length: 17 residues. The V end lost 0 bases, the J end lost 6 bases, and 19 bases lay between the germline ends. CDR3 bases: TGCGCCAGCAGCCAAGAGGTCTCGGCTAGCATGTCGGATACGCAGTATTTT. It encodes CASSQEVSASMSDTQYF.

As DNA, the CDR3 is TGTGCCAGCAGTTACCGCACAGGGGCTTGGGGCACAGATACGCAGTATTTT. Its protein is CASSYRTGAWGTDTQYF. This chain joins TRBV6-2 or TRBV6-3 and TRBJ2-3; 7 bases map to TRBD1. The CDR3 has 17 amino acids. The germline V gene has CDR1 MNHEY and CDR2 SVGEGT. The V segment lost 2 bases and the J segment 1 base; nucleotides outside the gene matches: 9.

The DNA for the CDR3 is TGTGCCAGCAGATCCCCAGCGGGCTCTATTAATGAGCAGTTCTTC. Its protein is CASRSPAGSINEQFF. V gene TRBV2 combines with J gene TRBJ2-1, with D possibly being TRBD2 (6 bases). The CDR3 consists of 15 residues. Germline V CDR1 and CDR2: SNHLY, FYNNEI. V was cut by 6 bases and J by 7 bases, with 19 bases left in between.

The genes are TRBV12-3 or TRBV12-4 and TRBJ1-1; D gene ambiguous. V was clipped by 1 base and J by 6 bases, with 12 bases between them. There are 14 residues in the CDR3. For the CDR3, the DNA is TGTGCCAGCAGTTTAGGACCAAAATCCGCTGAAGCTTTCTTT. It encodes CASSLGPKSAEAFF.

The gene calls are TRBV12-3 or TRBV12-4 and TRBJ1-5; no firm D call. Trimming stripped 5 bases from V and 8 bases from J, with 13 bases between. The CDR3 totals 13 residues. CDR3: CASSQNYGEPQHF. In DNA, the CDR3 is TGTGCCAGCAGTCAAAACTATGGGGAGCCCCAGCATTTT.

This rearrangement joins TRBV4-3 to TRBJ2-5; possible D gene TRBD1, 6 bases. The J call may be faulty, since TRBJ2-7 better matches the DNA end. Germline assignment: CDR1 LGHNA and CDR2 YSLEER. This CDR3 contains 15 residues. The CDR3 DNA reads TGCGCCAGCAGCCCCCCTAAGGACAGTACTTACGAGCAGTACTTC. This sequence encodes CASSPPKDSTYEQYF.

This clonotype was observed a few times. The chain recombines TRBV7-9 with TRBJ2-1; tentatively, D is TRBD2 (5 bases). The CDR3 length is 13 residues. Germline V gene data show CDR1 as SEHNR and CDR2 as FQNEAQ (reference sequence). V lost 3 bases and J lost 15, with 18 bases in between. CDR3: CASSLRSSEGLFF. As DNA, the CDR3 is TGTGCCAGCAGCTTGCGGTCTTCCGAGGGTCTGTTCTTC.

The chain employs TRBV6-6 and TRBJ2-5, with D perhaps matching TRBD2 (6 bases). This CDR3 is built from 16 residues. The germline CDR1 and CDR2 sequences are MNHNY and SVGAGI (reference sequence). The V end lost 2 bases, the J end lost 2 bases, and 15 bases lay between the germline ends. CDR3 DNA sequence: TGTGCCAGCAGTTACAGAGGAGGGTATGGACAAGAGACCCAGTACTTC. Residues: CASSYRGGYGQETQYF.

The rearrangement joins TRBV29-1 to TRBJ2-3; TRBD2 aligns across 11 bases. The germline CDR1 and CDR2 sequences are SQVTM and ANQGSEA. V lost 1 base and J lost 2; bases outside the gene matches: 2. The length of the CDR3 is 15 residues. Here the CDR3 DNA reads TGCAGCGTTGAAGCTAGCGGGGGGCACACAGATACGCAGTATTTT. It codes for CSVEASGGHTDTQYF.

This clonotype showed up just once. The rearrangement joins TRBV20-1 to TRBJ2-7; 12 bases fit TRBD2. V lost 1 base, J lost 0 bases, and 13 bases stayed unmatched. CDR3 size: 19 residues. CDR1 is DFQATT, CDR2 SNEGSKA, per germline (reference sequence). CDR3 protein: CSARVPTTSGGTSSYEQYF. The DNA of the CDR3 is TGCAGTGCTAGAGTTCCTACGACTAGCGGGGGAACCAGCTCCTACGAGCAGTACTTC.

The gene calls are TRBV20-1 and TRBJ2-4; 14 positions agree with TRBD2. The J call may be in error: the DNA end matches TRBJ2-7 better. Germline lookup yields CDR1 DFQATT and CDR2 SNEGSKA (reference sequence). The CDR3 is 17 amino acids. The CDR3 DNA sequence: TGCAGTGCTGCCCCGGGACTAGCGGGAGCATTTTCCCACGAGCAGTACTTC. As protein: CSAAPGLAGAFSHEQYF.

This clonotype was found a few times. The V gene is TRBV29-1, the J gene TRBJ2-7, with 7 bases fitting TRBD2. Germline CDR1 is SQVTM and CDR2 is ANQGSEA. J was trimmed by 5 bases and V by 4 bases; bases with no gene match: 17. There are 16 residues in the CDR3. CDR3 nucleotide sequence: TGCAGCGTTGTCGCTCGGCGGGAGTCCCTACAGGACGAGCAGTACTTC. The encoded protein is CSVVARRESLQDEQYF.

The V call is TRBV7-6, the J call TRBJ2-3; no firm D call. The CDR3 consists of 13 residues. V lost 1 base and J lost 6, with 8 bases in between. The germline gives CDR1 SGHVS, CDR2 FNYEAQ. DNA of the CDR3: TGTGCCAGCAGCTTAGGCGATAAGGATACGCAGTATTTT. Translation: CASSLGDKDTQYF.

The J gene is TRBJ1-4, the V gene TRBV4-3; 10 bases are a match to TRBD1. This CDR3 is built from 16 residues. V shed 0 bases and J 8 bases; nucleotides not matched to a gene: 6. Germline V gene lookup returns CDR1 LGHNA and CDR2 YSLEER. As DNA, the CDR3 is TGCGCCAGCAGCCAAGATAAGGGACAGGGGTGGGAAAAACTGTTTTTT. The encoded protein is CASSQDKGQGWEKLFF.

The chain has TRBV4-1 and TRBJ2-3, with D hard to call. The CDR3 has 13 residues. Germline V gives CDR1 MGHRA, CDR2 YSYEKL. With 1 base removed from V and 6 bases from J, the gap between germline ends came to 8 bases. Here the CDR3 reads CASSQVAGDTQYF. Here the CDR3 DNA reads TGCGCCAGCAGCCAAGTGGCCGGGGATACGCAGTATTTT.